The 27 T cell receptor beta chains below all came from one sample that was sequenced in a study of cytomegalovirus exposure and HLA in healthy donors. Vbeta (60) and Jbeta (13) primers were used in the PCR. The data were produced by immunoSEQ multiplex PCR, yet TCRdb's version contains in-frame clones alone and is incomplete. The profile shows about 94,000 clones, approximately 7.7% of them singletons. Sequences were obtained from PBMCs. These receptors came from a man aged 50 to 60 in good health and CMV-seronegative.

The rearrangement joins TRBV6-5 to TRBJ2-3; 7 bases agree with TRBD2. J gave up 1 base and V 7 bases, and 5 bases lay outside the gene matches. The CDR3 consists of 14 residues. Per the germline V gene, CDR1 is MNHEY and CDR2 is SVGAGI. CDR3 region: CASTTTSGTDTQYF. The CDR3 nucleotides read TGTGCCAGCACCACCACTAGCGGCACAGATACGCAGTATTTT.

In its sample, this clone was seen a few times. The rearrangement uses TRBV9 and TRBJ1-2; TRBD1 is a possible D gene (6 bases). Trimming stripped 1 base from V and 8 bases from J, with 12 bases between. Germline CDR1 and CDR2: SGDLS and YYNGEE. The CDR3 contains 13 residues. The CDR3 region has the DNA TGTGCCAGCAGCGTACGGCCAGGGGAAGGCTACACCTTC. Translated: CASSVRPGEGYTF.

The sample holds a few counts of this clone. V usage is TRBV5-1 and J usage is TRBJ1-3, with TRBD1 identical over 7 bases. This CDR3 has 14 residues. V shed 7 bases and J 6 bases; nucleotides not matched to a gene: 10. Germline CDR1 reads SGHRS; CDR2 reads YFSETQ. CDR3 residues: CASATTGRENTIYF. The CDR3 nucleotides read TGCGCCAGCGCGACGACAGGGCGCGAAAACACCATATATTTT.

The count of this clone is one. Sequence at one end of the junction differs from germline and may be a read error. As DNA, the CDR3 is TGTGTCAGCAGCCAAGAGCTAGCGGGAGAGCAGTACTTC. Protein product: CVSSQELAGEQYF. V and J are TRBV14 and TRBJ2-7, with 9 bases lining up with TRBD2. The CDR3 sequence is 13 residues long. The germline gives CDR1 SGHDN, CDR2 FVKESK.

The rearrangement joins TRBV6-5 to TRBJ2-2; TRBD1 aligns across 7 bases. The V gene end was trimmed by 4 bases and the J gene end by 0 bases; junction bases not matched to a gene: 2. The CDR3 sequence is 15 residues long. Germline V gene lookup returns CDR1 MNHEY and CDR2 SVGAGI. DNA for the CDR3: TGTGCCAGCAGTTCGACAGGGTCGAACACCGGGGAGCTGTTTTTT. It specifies CASSSTGSNTGELFF.

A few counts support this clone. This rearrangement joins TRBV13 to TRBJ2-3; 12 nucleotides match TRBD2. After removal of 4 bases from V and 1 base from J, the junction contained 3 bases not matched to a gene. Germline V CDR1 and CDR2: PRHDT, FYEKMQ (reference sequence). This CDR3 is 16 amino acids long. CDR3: CASSYRLAGGTDTQYF. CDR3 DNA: TGTGCCAGCAGCTATCGACTAGCGGGGGGCACAGATACGCAGTATTTT. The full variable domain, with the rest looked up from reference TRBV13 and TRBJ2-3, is AAGVIQSPRHLIKEKRETATLKCYPIPRHDTVYWYQQGPGQDPQFLISFYEKMQSDKGSIPDRFSAQQFSDYHSELNMSSLELGDSALYFCASSYRLAGGTDTQYFGPGTRLTVL.

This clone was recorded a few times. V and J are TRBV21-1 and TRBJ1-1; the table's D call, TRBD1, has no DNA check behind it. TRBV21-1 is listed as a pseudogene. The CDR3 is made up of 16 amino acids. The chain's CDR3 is CASSKGTDRGGTEAFF. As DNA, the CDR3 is TGTGCCAGCAGCAAAGGGACTGACAGGGGGGGGACTGAAGCTTTCTTT.

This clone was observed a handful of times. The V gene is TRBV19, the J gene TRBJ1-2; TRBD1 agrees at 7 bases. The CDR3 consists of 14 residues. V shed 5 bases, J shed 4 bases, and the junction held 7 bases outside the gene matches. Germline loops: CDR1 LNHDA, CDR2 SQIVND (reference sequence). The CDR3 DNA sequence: TGTGCCAGTAGTGACCCGGGACAGTTCTATGGCTACACCTTC. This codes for CASSDPGQFYGYTF. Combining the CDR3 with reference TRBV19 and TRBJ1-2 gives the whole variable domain DGGITQSPKYLFRKEGQNVTLSCEQNLNHDAMYWYRQDPGQGLRLIYYSQIVNDFQKGDIAEGYSVSREKKESFPLTVTSAQKNPTAFYLCASSDPGQFYGYTFGSGTRLTVV.

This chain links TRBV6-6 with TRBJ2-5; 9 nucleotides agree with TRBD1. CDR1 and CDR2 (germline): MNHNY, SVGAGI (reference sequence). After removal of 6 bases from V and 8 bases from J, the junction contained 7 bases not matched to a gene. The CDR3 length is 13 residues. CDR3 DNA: TGTGCCAGCAGCCCACCGGGACAGGGAACCCAGTACTTC. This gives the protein CASSPPGQGTQYF.

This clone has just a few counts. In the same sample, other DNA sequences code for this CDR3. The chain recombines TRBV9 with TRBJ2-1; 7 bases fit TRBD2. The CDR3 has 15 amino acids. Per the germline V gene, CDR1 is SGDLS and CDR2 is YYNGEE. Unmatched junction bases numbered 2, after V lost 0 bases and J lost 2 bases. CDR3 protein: CASSVASGAYNEQFF. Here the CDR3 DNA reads TGTGCCAGCAGCGTAGCCAGCGGGGCCTACAATGAGCAGTTCTTC.

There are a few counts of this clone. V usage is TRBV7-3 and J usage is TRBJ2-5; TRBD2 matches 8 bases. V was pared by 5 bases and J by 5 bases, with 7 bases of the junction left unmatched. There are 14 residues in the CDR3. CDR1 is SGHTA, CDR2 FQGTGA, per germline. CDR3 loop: CASSPGGTVETQYF. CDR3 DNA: TGTGCCAGCAGCCCGGGGGGGACCGTTGAGACCCAGTACTTC. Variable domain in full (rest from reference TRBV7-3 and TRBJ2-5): GAGVSQTPSNKVTEKGKYVELRCDPISGHTALYWYRQSLGQGPEFLIYFQGTGAADDSGLPNDRFFAVRPEGSVSTLKIQRTERGDSAVYLCASSPGGTVETQYFGPGTRLLVL.

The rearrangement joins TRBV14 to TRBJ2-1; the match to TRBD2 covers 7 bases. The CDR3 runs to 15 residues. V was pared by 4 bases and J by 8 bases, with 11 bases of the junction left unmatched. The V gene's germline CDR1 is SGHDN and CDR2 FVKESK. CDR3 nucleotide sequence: TGTGCCAGCAGCCGCAGCGGGGCCGGGGGTGATGAGCAGTTCTTC. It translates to CASSRSGAGGDEQFF.

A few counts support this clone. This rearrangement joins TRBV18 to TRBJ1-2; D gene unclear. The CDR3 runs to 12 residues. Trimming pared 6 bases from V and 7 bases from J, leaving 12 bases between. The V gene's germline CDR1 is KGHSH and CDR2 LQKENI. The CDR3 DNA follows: TGTGCCAGCTCCCCTCTTGGAGGTGGCTACACCTTC. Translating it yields CASSPLGGGYTF.

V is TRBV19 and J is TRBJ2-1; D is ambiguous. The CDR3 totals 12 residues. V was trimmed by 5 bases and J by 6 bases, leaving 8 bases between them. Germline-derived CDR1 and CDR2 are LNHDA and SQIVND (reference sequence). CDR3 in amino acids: CASSVRLNEQFF. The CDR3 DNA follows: TGTGCCAGTAGTGTGCGGCTCAATGAGCAGTTCTTC.

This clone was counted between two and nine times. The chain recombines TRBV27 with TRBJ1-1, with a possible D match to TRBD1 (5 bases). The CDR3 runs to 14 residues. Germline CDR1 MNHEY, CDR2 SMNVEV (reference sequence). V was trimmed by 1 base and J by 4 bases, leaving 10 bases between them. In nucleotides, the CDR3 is TGTGCCAGCAGTTTATGGGGGGGGAGCACTGAAGCTTTCTTT. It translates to CASSLWGGSTEAFF.

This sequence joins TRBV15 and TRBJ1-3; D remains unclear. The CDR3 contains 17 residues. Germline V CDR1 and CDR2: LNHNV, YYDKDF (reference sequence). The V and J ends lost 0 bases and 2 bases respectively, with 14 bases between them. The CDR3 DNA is TGTGCCACCAGCAGAGAAGGACTCCTCCAGCCTGGAAACACCATATATTTT. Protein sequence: CATSREGLLQPGNTIYF.

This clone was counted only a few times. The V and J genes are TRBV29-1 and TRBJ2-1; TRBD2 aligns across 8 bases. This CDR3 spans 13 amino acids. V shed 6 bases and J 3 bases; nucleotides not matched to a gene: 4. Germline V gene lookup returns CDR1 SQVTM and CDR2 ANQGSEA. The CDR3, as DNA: TGCAGCGTCCGACTAGCGAACTACAATGAGCAGTTCTTC. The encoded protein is CSVRLANYNEQFF.

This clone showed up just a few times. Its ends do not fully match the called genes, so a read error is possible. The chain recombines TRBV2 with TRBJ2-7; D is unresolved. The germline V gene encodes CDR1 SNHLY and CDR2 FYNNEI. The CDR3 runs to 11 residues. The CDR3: CASSSAYEQYF. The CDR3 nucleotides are TGTGCCAGCAGTAGCGCCTATGAGCAGTACTTC.

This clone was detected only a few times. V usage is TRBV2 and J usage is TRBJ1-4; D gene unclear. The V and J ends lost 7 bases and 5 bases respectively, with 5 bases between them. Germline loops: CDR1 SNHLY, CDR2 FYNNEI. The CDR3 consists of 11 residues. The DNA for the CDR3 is TGTGCCAGCAATAGAAATGAAAAACTGTTTTTT. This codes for CASNRNEKLFF.

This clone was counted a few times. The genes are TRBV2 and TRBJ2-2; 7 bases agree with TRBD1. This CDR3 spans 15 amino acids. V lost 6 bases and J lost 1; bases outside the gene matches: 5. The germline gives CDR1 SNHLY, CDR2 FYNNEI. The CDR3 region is CASSLRDRNTGELFF. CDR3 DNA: TGTGCCAGCAGCCTCCGGGACAGGAACACCGGGGAGCTGTTTTTT.

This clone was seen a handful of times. This CDR3 is CASSLREARGEQYF. The CDR3 DNA follows: TGTGCCAGCAGCCTACGGGAAGCTCGGGGCGAGCAGTACTTC. This chain joins TRBV7-6 and TRBJ2-7; maybe TRBD2 (5 bases). The CDR3 loop spans 14 amino acids. Trimming left V 5 bases short and J 6 bases short, with 17 bases between. Germline loops: CDR1 SGHVS, CDR2 FNYEAQ.

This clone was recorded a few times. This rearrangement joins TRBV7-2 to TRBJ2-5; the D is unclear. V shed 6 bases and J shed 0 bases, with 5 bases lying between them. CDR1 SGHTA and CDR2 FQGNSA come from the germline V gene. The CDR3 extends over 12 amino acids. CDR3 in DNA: TGTGCCAGCAGTTCTTACCAAGAGACCCAGTACTTC. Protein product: CASSSYQETQYF.

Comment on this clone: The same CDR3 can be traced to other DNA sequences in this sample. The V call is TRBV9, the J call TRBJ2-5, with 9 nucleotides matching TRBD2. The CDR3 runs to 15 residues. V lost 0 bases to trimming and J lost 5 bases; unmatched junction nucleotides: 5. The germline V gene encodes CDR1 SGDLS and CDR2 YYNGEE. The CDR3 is CASSVAPAGGETQYF. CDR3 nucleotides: TGTGCCAGCAGCGTAGCACCGGCGGGGGGGGAGACCCAGTACTTC.

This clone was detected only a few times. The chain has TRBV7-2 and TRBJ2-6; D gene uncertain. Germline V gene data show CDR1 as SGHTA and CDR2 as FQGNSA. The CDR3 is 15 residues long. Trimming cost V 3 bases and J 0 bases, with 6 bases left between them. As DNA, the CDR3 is TGTGCCAGCAGCTTTTACTTCTCTGGGGCCAACGTCCTGACTTTC. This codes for CASSFYFSGANVLTF.

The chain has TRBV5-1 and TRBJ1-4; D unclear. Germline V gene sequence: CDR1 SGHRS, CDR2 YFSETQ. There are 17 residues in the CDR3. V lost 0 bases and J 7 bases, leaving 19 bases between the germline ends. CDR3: CASSLAGGPGYSEKLFF. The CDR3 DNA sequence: TGCGCCAGCAGCTTGGCCGGAGGCCCGGGATATAGTGAAAAACTGTTTTTT. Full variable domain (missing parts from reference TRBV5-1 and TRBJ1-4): KAGVTQTPRYLIKTRGQQVTLSCSPISGHRSVSWYQQTPGQGLQFLFEYFSETQRNKGNFPGRFSGRQFSNSRSEMNVSTLELGDSALYLCASSLAGGPGYSEKLFFGSGTQLSVL.

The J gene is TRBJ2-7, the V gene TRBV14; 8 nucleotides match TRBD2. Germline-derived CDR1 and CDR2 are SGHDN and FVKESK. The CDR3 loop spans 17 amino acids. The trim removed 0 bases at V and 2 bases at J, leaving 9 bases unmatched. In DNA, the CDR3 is TGTGCCAGCAGCCAAGATCGTAAGCGGGGGTTCGCCTACGAGCAGTACTTC. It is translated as CASSQDRKRGFAYEQYF. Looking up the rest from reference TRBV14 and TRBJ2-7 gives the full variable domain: EAGVTQFPSHSVIEKGQTVTLRCDPISGHDNLYWYRRVMGKEIKFLLHFVKESKQDESGMPNNRFLAERTGGTYSTLKVQPAELEDSGVYFCASSQDRKRGFAYEQYFGPGTRLTVT.

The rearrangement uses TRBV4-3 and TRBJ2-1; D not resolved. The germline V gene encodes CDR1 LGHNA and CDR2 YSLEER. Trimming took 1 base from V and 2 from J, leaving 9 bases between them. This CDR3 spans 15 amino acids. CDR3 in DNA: TGCGCCAGCAGCCAAGTATTTCAGGCCTACAATGAGCAGTTCTTC. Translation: CASSQVFQAYNEQFF.